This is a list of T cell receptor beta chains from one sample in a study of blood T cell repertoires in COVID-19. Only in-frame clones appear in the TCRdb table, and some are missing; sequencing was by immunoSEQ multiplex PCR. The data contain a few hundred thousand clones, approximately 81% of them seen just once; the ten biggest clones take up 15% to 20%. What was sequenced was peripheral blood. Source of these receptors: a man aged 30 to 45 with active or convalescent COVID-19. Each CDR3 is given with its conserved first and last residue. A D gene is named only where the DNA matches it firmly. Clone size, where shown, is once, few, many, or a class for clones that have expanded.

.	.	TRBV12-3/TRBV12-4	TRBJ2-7	TGTGCCAGCAGTTTGACACACTCCTACGAGCAGTACTTC	CASSLTHSYEQYF
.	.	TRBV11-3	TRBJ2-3	TGTGCCAGCAGTTCGAGAGGCACAGATACGCAGTATTTT	CASSSRGTDTQYF
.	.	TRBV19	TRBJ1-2	TGTGCCAGTAGTATAGCGGGGGTCTATGGCTACACCTTC	CASSIAGVYGYTF
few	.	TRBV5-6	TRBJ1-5	TGTGCCAGCAGCGGCGTCCAGGATAGCCAGGGTCAGCCCCAGCATTTT	CASSGVQDSQGQPQHF
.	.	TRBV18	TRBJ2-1	TGTGCCAGCTCACCCGGGTCCTACAATGAGCAGTTCTTC	CASSPGSYNEQFF
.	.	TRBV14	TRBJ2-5	TGTGCCAGCAGCCAAGATAACAGGGTGGAGACCCAGTACTTC	CASSQDNRVETQYF
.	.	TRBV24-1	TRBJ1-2	TGTGCCACCAGTGACCCCTTTTATGGCTACACCTTC	CATSDPFYGYTF
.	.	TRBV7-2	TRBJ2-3	TGTGCCAGCAGCTTAGCGGGGACTAGCACAGATACGCAGTATTTT	CASSLAGTSTDTQYF
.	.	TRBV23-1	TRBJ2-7	TGCGCCAGCAGTTCGCCTACCTACGAGCAGTACTTC	CASSSPTYEQYF
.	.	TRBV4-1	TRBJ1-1	TGCGCCAGCAGCCAAGAAAAGGGACATACTGAAGCTTTCTTT	CASSQEKGHTEAFF
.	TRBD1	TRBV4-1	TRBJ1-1	TGCGCCAGCAGCCAAGGGGCAGGGGGCAACACTGAAGCTTTCTTT	CASSQGAGGNTEAFF
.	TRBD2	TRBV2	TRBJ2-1	TGTGCCAGCCAGCGGGAGAGCAATGAGCAGTTCTTC	CASQRESNEQFF
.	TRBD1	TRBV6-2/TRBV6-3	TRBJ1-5	TGTGCCAGCACCCCAGACAGGGGTAATCAGCCCCAGCATTTT	CASTPDRGNQPQHF
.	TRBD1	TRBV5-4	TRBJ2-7	TGTGCCAGCAGCCTAGGGGGCCTTACCTACGAGCAGTACTTC	CASSLGGLTYEQYF
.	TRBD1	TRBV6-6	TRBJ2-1	TGTGCCAGCAGTTACTCCGGGACAGGGTACAATGAGCAGTTCTTC	CASSYSGTGYNEQFF
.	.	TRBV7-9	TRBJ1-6	TGTGCCAGCAGCCCGGGGAGGGGGGAAAATTCACCCCTCCACTTT	CASSPGRGENSPLHF
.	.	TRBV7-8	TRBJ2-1	TGTGCCAGCAGCGGACAGAGTCCCGATGAGCAGTTCTTC	CASSGQSPDEQFF
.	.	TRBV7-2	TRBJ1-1	TGTGCCAGCAGTCTCGGAAGGTGGAGCACTGAAGCTTTCTTT	CASSLGRWSTEAFF
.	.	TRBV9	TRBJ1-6	TGTGCCAGCAGCGATACAGGGTTTGGTTCACCCCTCCACTTT	CASSDTGFGSPLHF
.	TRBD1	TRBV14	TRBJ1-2	TGTGCCAGCGCCTCGGACGGGACAGCATACTATGGCTACACCTTC	CASASDGTAYYGYTF
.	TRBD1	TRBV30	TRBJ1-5	TGTGCCTGGAGTGCCGACAGGGGAAATCAGCCCCAGCATTTT	CAWSADRGNQPQHF
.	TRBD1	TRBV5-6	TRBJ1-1	TGTGCCAGCACCCGCCGGGGACAGGGTATGTTCACTGAAGCTTTCTTT	CASTRRGQGMFTEAFF
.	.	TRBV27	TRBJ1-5	TGTGCCAGCAGTATCCAGGGTGCTCAGCCCCAGCATTTT	CASSIQGAQPQHF
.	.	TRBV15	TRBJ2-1	TGTGCCACCAGCAGAGGACAGCCTTCTAATGAGCAGTTCTTC	CATSRGQPSNEQFF
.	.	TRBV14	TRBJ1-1	TGTGCCAGCAGCCAAGATCTGAGCGGCGAAGCTTTCTTT	CASSQDLSGEAFF
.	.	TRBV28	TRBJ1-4	TGTGCCAGCAGTTTTTATGTGGGGACATCAAATGAAAAACTGTTTTTT	CASSFYVGTSNEKLFF